The T cell receptor (beta chain) under discussion was sequenced for a study of T-cell reconstitution after alpha-beta-depleted transplantation in children. Points on this clonotype: No antigen is known for it.

Unique molecular identifiers were incorporated during preparation of the TCRbeta library. One entry per CDR3 protein, called by TCRdb with MiXCR from the PCR reads. Among a few hundred thousand distinct CDR3 sequences listed, 20% to 30% were seen once. Broader study findings: Where alpha-beta T cells came from about two months after transplant was reportedly several hundred expanded graft clones.

V dropped 1 base and J dropped 1; count of bases not matched to a gene: 3. CDR1 and CDR2 (germline): SNHLY, FYNNEI. The CDR3 sequence is 15 residues long. The sequenced sample was PBMCs, mostly from graft donor cells, obtained 360 days after TCRalphabeta/CD19-depleted stem cell transplant. The chain carries TRBV2 and TRBJ2-7; 8 nucleotides align to TRBD1. This TCR was sampled from a female patient between 2 and 15 years old who had a stem cell transplant for congenital amegakaryocytic thrombocytopenia, so the T cells may come from the graft donor. The CDR3: CASSEDWDRSYEQYF. The CDR3 coding sequence is TGTGCCAGCAGTGAAGATTGGGACAGGTCCTACGAGCAGTACTTC. Full variable domain (remainder filled in from reference TRBV2 and TRBJ2-7): EPEVTQTPSHQVTQMGQEVILRCVPISNHLYFYWYRQILGQKVEFLVSFYNNEISEKSEIFDDQFSVERPDGSNFTLKIRSTKLEDSAMYFCASSEDWDRSYEQYFGPGTRLTVT.